This TCR beta chain was documented in a study of T cell repertoires in cytomegalovirus infection (dated by TCRdb to between 2019 and 2020). In terms of the full investigation: Recently identified HLA-C-restricted CMV epitopes, whose presentation resists viral immunomodulation, were targeted by peptide stimulations together with well-studied HLA-B-restricted epitopes. Donor HLA type was relevant to the analysis, because carriage of CMV infection together with the matching HLA type was indicated by public TCR beta signatures.

To note about this clonotype: The target of this receptor is not known. No much larger clonotype is one base removed from it; base qualities were not supplied.

Including the terminal cysteine and phenylalanine, the CDR3 comprises 13 residues. This entry keeps only the CDR3 DNA: 39 bases, framed from base 1. Sequences SGHRS (CDR1) and YFSETQ (CDR2) are obtained from the germline V gene. V is reduced by 3 bases and J by 6 bases, leaving a spacing of 10 bases between them. Interpreted using the paper, the treatment or condition label stands for: in vitro stimulation with specific CMV peptide epitopes to enrich CMV-specific T cells. The paper's findings and limits, for the study overall: The ex vivo response was dominated by HLA-C-restricted CMV-specific TCR beta clonotypes, which also provided the single most frequent clonotype in two of eight donors. In both this cohort and an independent roughly 350-donor cohort, the cumulative frequency of public TCR beta family members distinguished carriers of CMV infection plus the relevant HLA type.

Sequencer: Illumina HiSeq 1500. TCRdb ran its own pipeline on the public reads, namely fastp trimming at Q25 and MiXCR clone calling, and kept in-frame beta chains. Entries are consolidated by CDR3 protein sequence, retaining the most common genes and DNA. Across this sample there are approximately 590,000 distinct CDR3 sequences, with about 39% seen only once. The ten biggest clones cover over 45% of the sample. The specimen comprised cultured PBMCs, sampled from culture after CMV antigen stimulation. The TCR was taken from a human donor in good health (CMV status not recorded). Some clones in this sample may be carry-over from other donors' samples. This chain is built from TRBV5-1 and TRBJ2-1, with TRBD2 as a weak D call on 5 bases. CDR3 region: CASSSDFLNEQFF. The DNA reads as follows: TGCGCCAGCAGCTCGGACTTCCTCAATGAGCAGTTCTTC. Here the CDR3 is joined to the reference TRBV5-1 and TRBJ2-1 genes, and the full variable domain is: KAGVTQTPRYLIKTRGQQVTLSCSPISGHRSVSWYQQTPGQGLQFLFEYFSETQRNKGNFPGRFSGRQFSNSRSEMNVSTLELGDSALYLCASSSDFLNEQFFGPGTRLTVL.